Below, one T cell receptor (beta chain) is given with its context. Germline values: CDR1 SGHRS, CDR2 YFSETQ. Unmatched junction bases numbered 2, after V lost 1 base and J lost 8 bases. The CDR3 covers 14 residues. The TCRbeta library was prepared with unique molecular identifiers. One entry per CDR3 protein results from TCRdb running MiXCR on the PCR reads. This sample carries around 400,000 distinct CDR3 sequences, 20% of them seen once, and the ten largest clones take 3.8%. The entry originates in a study of T-cell reconstitution after alpha-beta-depleted transplantation in children. This specimen consisted of PBMCs from the stem cell graft donor, obtained from the stem cell graft. This receptor was taken from a human donor who donated a stem cell graft to a child with acute myeloid leukemia. This chain joins TRBV5-1 and TRBJ2-1, with 11 bases matching TRBD2. This chain's CDR3 is CASSLTSGSDEQFF. The CDR3 nucleotides are TGCGCCAGCAGCTTGACTAGCGGGAGTGATGAGCAGTTCTTC.